This is a list of T cell receptor beta chains from one sample in a study of blood T cell repertoires in COVID-19. Sequenced by immunoSEQ multiplex PCR; TCRdb stores in-frame clones only, minus some. The data show about 380,000 clones, with about 88% seen just once and 1.2% held by the top ten. Sequenced sample: PBMCs or T cells enriched from blood (not recorded which). The receptors were sampled from a woman aged 18-29 years who had recovered from COVID-19. CDR3s include the opening cysteine and the closing phenylalanine or tryptophan. Fields, in order: V gene, clone size, D gene, J gene, CDR3 protein, CDR3 DNA. D genes are given only for firm matches. Some rows have no size entry. The others give once, few or many, or a class for an expanded clone.

TRBV11-2	.	.	TRBJ2-4	CASSSNRVYIQYF	TGTGCCAGCAGCTCCAACAGGGTGTACATTCAGTACTTC
TRBV12-5	.	.	TRBJ2-1	CASGSQGGEQFF	TGTGCTAGTGGTTCGCAGGGTGGAGAGCAGTTCTTC
TRBV24-1	few	TRBD2	TRBJ2-5	CATSDLGLAGGPGTQYF	TGTGCCACCAGTGATTTAGGCCTAGCGGGGGGGCCCGGGACCCAGTACTTC
TRBV2	.	.	TRBJ1-3	CASSELQSGNTIYF	TGTGCCAGCAGTGAATTACAGTCTGGAAACACCATATATTTT
TRBV19	.	TRBD2	TRBJ2-3	CASSIGSGGVQDTQYF	TGTGCCAGTAGTATCGGGAGCGGGGGGGTCCAGGATACGCAGTATTTT
TRBV10-3	.	.	TRBJ1-1	CAISGGLSRDTEAFF	TGTGCCATCAGTGGGGGACTCTCCAGGGATACTGAAGCTTTCTTT
TRBV4-1	.	.	TRBJ1-2	CASSQEYPIHGYTF	TGCGCCAGCAGCCAAGAGTATCCTATCCATGGCTACACCTTC
TRBV27	.	.	TRBJ1-3	CASRRTLSSGNTIYF	TGTGCCAGCAGGAGGACACTCAGCTCTGGAAACACCATATATTTT
TRBV18	.	.	TRBJ2-3	CASSPMGGSTDTQYF	TGTGCCAGCTCACCAATGGGGGGTAGCACAGATACGCAGTATTTT
TRBV18	.	.	TRBJ1-4	CASSIAGATNEKLFF	TGTGCCAGCTCAATAGCGGGGGCAACTAATGAAAAACTGTTTTTT
TRBV7-6	.	.	TRBJ2-3	CASSRIRGTGSYSDTQYF	TGTGCCAGCAGCCGTATCCGGGGAACAGGGAGCTATTCAGATACGCAGTATTTT
TRBV18	.	TRBD1	TRBJ2-2	CASSRDSRELFF	TGTGCCAGCTCAAGGGACAGTCGGGAGCTGTTTTTT
TRBV2	.	TRBD1	TRBJ1-4	CASSESGQREKLFF	TGTGCCAGCAGTGAGTCGGGACAGAGAGAAAAACTGTTTTTT
TRBV4-3	.	TRBD1	TRBJ1-6	CASSQDKGQGASPLHF	TGCGCCAGCAGCCAAGATAAAGGGCAGGGGGCTTCACCCCTCCACTTT
TRBV6-5	.	.	TRBJ1-2	CASSYSGAYGYTF	TGTGCCAGCAGTTACTCGGGGGCCTATGGCTACACCTTC
TRBV7-9	.	TRBD2	TRBJ2-7	CASSLGLAGDSYEQYF	TGTGCCAGCAGCTTAGGACTAGCGGGGGACTCCTACGAGCAGTACTTC
TRBV2	few	TRBD2	TRBJ2-7	CASSAASGAIHEQYF	TGTGCCAGCAGTGCCGCGAGCGGGGCTATTCACGAGCAGTACTTC
TRBV2	.	TRBD1	TRBJ1-4	CASHRGAQGEKLFF	TGTGCCAGCCACAGGGGAGCGCAGGGTGAAAAACTGTTTTTT
TRBV6-6	.	TRBD1	TRBJ1-5	CASSTDRGGFNQPQHF	TGTGCCAGCAGTACGGACAGGGGAGGGTTCAATCAGCCCCAGCATTTT
TRBV5-1	.	TRBD1	TRBJ1-1	CASSGDRGRTEAFF	TGCGCCAGCAGCGGGGACAGGGGCCGGACTGAAGCTTTCTTT
TRBV11-3	.	TRBD1	TRBJ1-5	CASSSGDRVGDQPQHF	TGTGCCAGCAGCAGCGGGGACAGGGTGGGAGATCAGCCCCAGCATTTT
TRBV7-2	.	.	TRBJ2-3	CASSQGHPPDTQYF	TGTGCCAGCAGCCAGGGCCACCCCCCAGATACGCAGTATTTT
TRBV5-1	.	TRBD2	TRBJ2-7	CASSLASGGPSYEQYF	TGCGCCAGCAGCTTGGCAAGCGGGGGCCCCTCCTACGAGCAGTACTTC
TRBV28	.	.	TRBJ1-6	CASSRPGYNSPLHF	TGTGCCAGCAGTCGCCCGGGCTATAATTCACCCCTCCACTTT
TRBV19	.	.	TRBJ1-1	CASRGTGTHTEAFF	TGTGCCAGTAGGGGTACAGGAACGCACACTGAAGCTTTCTTT
TRBV6-5	once	.	TRBJ1-1	CASSYSGGRTEAFF	TGTGCCAGCAGTTACTCGGGGGGGAGAACTGAAGCTTTCTTT
TRBV7-9	.	.	TRBJ2-3	CASSLDRVTDTQYF	TGTGCCAGCAGCTTAGACAGGGTCACAGATACGCAGTATTTT
TRBV7-9	.	TRBD2	TRBJ2-3	CASSPRLAGVSTDTQYF	TGTGCCAGCAGCCCTCGACTAGCGGGGGTTAGCACAGATACGCAGTATTTT
TRBV5-8	few	TRBD2	TRBJ2-2	CASSLTSGAPGELFF	TGTGCCAGCAGCCTAACTAGCGGGGCCCCCGGGGAGCTGTTTTTT
TRBV2	.	TRBD1	TRBJ1-3	CASEPGQKRNTIYF	TGTGCCAGCGAACCGGGACAGAAAAGAAACACCATATATTTT
TRBV7-3	.	TRBD1	TRBJ1-1	CASSLMAGGNTEAFF	TGTGCCAGCAGCTTAATGGCAGGGGGGAACACTGAAGCTTTCTTT
TRBV14	.	TRBD1	TRBJ1-2	CASSHGDRARGYGYTF	TGTGCCAGCAGCCATGGGGACAGGGCACGTGGTTATGGCTACACCTTC
TRBV7-9	few	TRBD1	TRBJ2-7	CASCSWDSTYEQYF	TGTGCCAGCTGTTCTTGGGACAGCACCTACGAGCAGTACTTC
TRBV5-6	.	.	TRBJ1-6	CASSGMTGTYNSPLHF	TGTGCCAGCAGCGGGATGACAGGAACCTATAATTCACCCCTCCACTTT
TRBV5-1	.	.	TRBJ2-7	CASSLASVAEQYF	TGCGCCAGCAGCTTGGCGTCGGTCGCCGAGCAGTACTTC
TRBV6-5	.	TRBD1	TRBJ1-1	CASSFNRGNTEAFF	TGTGCCAGCAGTTTCAACAGGGGGAACACTGAAGCTTTCTTT
TRBV2	.	.	TRBJ2-7	CASSEAWGASSYEQYF	TGTGCCAGCAGTGAAGCCTGGGGCGCCAGCTCCTACGAGCAGTACTTC
TRBV24-1	.	TRBD1	TRBJ1-5	CATSGAGGSNQPQHF	TGTGCCACCAGTGGAGCAGGGGGTAGCAATCAGCCCCAGCATTTT
TRBV30	.	.	TRBJ2-5	CAWSVRGSGQETQYF	TGTGCCTGGAGTGTACGGGGTTCAGGCCAAGAGACCCAGTACTTC
TRBV19	.	.	TRBJ2-7	CASSMTPQGGYEQYF	TGTGCCAGTAGTATGACCCCACAGGGTGGGTACGAGCAGTACTTC
TRBV27	.	TRBD1	TRBJ1-2	CASSIGQGVSYGYTF	TGTGCCAGCAGTATAGGACAGGGGGTTAGCTATGGCTACACCTTC
TRBV12-3/TRBV12-4	.	.	TRBJ1-2	CASSSRISYGYTF	TGTGCCAGCAGTTCTAGAATTTCCTATGGCTACACCTTC
TRBV6-5	.	.	TRBJ1-1	CASSYPGRGTEAFF	TGTGCCAGCAGTTACCCGGGCCGGGGGACTGAAGCTTTCTTT
TRBV5-6	once	TRBD1	TRBJ2-7	CASRPGQGFYEQYF	TGTGCCAGCAGGCCGGGACAGGGATTTTACGAGCAGTACTTC
TRBV19	.	.	TRBJ2-1	CASSTQHSRDWVYNEQFF	TGTGCCAGTAGTACCCAACACTCCCGGGACTGGGTCTACAATGAGCAGTTCTTC
TRBV5-1	.	TRBD1	TRBJ1-1	CASSNRGQVPNTEAFF	TGCGCCAGCAGTAACCGGGGACAGGTTCCCAACACTGAAGCTTTCTTT
TRBV3-1/TRBV3-2	once	.	TRBJ2-7	CASSQDSGGALYEQYF	TGTGCCAGCAGCCAAGATAGTGGCGGGGCTCTCTACGAGCAGTACTTC
TRBV15	.	.	TRBJ2-6	CATSRDRQVLSGANVLTF	TGTGCCACCAGCAGGGACAGACAGGTTCTCTCTGGGGCCAACGTCCTGACTTTC
TRBV6-5	.	.	TRBJ1-2	CASRGTRGGYTF	TGTGCCAGCAGGGGGACAAGGGGAGGCTACACCTTC
TRBV11-2	.	TRBD2	TRBJ2-5	CASSLEAGGPQETQYF	TGTGCCAGCAGCTTAGAGGCGGGGGGCCCACAAGAGACCCAGTACTTC
TRBV7-3	.	TRBD1	TRBJ1-2	CASSPGGAVFDGYTF	TGTGCCAGCAGCCCAGGGGGCGCAGTATTTGATGGCTACACCTTC
TRBV27	.	TRBD2	TRBJ2-1	CASSLFPTGTSRYNEQFF	TGTGCCAGCAGTTTATTTCCTACCGGGACTAGCAGATACAATGAGCAGTTCTTC
TRBV11-2	.	.	TRBJ1-2	CASIGPTRGSNYGYTF	TGTGCCAGCATCGGCCCGACACGTGGGTCTAACTATGGCTACACCTTC
TRBV30	.	TRBD2	TRBJ2-5	CAWSGGAWETQYF	TGTGCCTGGAGCGGGGGGGCTTGGGAGACCCAGTACTTC
TRBV13	.	.	TRBJ1-4	CASSASGDEKLFF	TGTGCCAGCAGCGCCTCGGGGGATGAAAAACTGTTTTTT
TRBV19	.	.	TRBJ1-1	CASSGPYRVTEAFF	TGTGCCAGTAGTGGGCCCTACAGGGTTACTGAAGCTTTCTTT
TRBV19	.	TRBD1	TRBJ1-6	CASSMDRGNSPLHF	TGTGCCAGTAGTATGGACAGGGGGAATTCACCCCTCCACTTT
TRBV2	.	.	TRBJ2-7	CASSQTNSYEQYF	TGTGCCAGCAGTCAGACAAACTCCTACGAGCAGTACTTC
TRBV7-9	.	.	TRBJ2-7	CASSLFDSTYEQYF	TGTGCCAGCAGCTTATTTGACAGTACCTACGAGCAGTACTTC